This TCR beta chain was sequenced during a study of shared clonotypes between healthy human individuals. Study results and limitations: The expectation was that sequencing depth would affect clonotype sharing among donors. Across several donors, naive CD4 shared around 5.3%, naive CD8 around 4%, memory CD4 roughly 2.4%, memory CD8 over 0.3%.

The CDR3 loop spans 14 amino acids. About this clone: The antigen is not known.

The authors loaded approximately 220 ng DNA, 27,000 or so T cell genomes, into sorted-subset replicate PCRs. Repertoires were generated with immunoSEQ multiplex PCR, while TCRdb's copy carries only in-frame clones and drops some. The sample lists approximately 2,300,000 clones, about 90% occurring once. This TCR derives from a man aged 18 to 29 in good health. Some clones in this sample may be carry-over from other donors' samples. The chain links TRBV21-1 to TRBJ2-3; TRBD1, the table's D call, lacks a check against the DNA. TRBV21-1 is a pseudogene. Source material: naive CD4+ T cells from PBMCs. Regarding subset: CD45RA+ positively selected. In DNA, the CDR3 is TGTGCCAGCAGCAACCAGGGGGCTCCAGATACGCAGTATTTT. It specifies CASSNQGAPDTQYF.